The 11 T cell receptor beta chains below were found in one sample sequenced in a study of radiotherapy plus CTLA-4 blockade in lung cancer. Using immunoSEQ multiplex PCR, the repertoire was profiled, and TCRdb retains in-frame clones only, with some absent. This table holds tens of thousands of clones, approximately 77% found once. This specimen was peripheral blood, taken from a patient treated with radiotherapy plus ipilimumab. Every receptor here comes from a human donor with non-small cell lung cancer that progressed on radiotherapy plus ipilimumab.

The V gene is TRBV5-1, the J gene TRBJ2-1, with D perhaps given as TRBD1 or TRBD2 (7 bases each). Trimming removed 4 bases from V and 7 bases from J, with 21 bases in between. The germline CDR1 and CDR2 sequences are SGHRS and YFSETQ. The length of the CDR3 is 16 residues. The CDR3, as DNA: TGCGCCAGCAGCCGTCTATCCCGTCAGGGGGGGAATGAGCAGTTCTTC. Encoded protein: CASSRLSRQGGNEQFF.

The chain joins TRBV28 to TRBJ2-2; 11 positions agree with TRBD1. J lost 5 bases, V lost 2 bases, and 1 base had no gene match. Germline values: CDR1 MDHEN, CDR2 SYDVKM. The CDR3 covers 15 residues. The CDR3 DNA is TGTGCCAGCAGTTTAGGGACAGGGGGGACCGGGGAGCTGTTTTTT. This gives the protein CASSLGTGGTGELFF.

V usage is TRBV15 and J usage is TRBJ1-5; tentative D call: TRBD1 (5 bases). From germline, CDR1 is LNHNV and CDR2 YYDKDF (reference sequence). Trimming cost V 1 base and J 4 bases, with 8 bases left between them. The CDR3 runs 14 residues. CDR3 amino acids: CATSRGGENQPQHF. For the CDR3, the DNA is TGTGCCACCAGCAGAGGGGGGGAAAATCAGCCCCAGCATTTT.

The chain employs TRBV5-1 and TRBJ2-1; no clear D. The CDR3 is 14 residues long. Germline CDR1 is SGHRS and CDR2 is YFSETQ. The ends were cut back, 2 bases at V and 6 bases at J, with 12 bases in the middle. The CDR3 DNA reads TGCGCCAGCAGCTTAGCCCCAGAAGGCAATGAGCAGTTCTTC. Encoded protein: CASSLAPEGNEQFF.

The rearrangement links TRBV6-5 to TRBJ1-1, with D hard to call. The CDR3 contains 15 residues. V lost 3 bases, J lost 2 bases, and 13 bases lay in between. Per germline, CDR1 MNHEY and CDR2 SVGAGI. CDR3 loop: CASSYVKIPNTEAFF. For the CDR3, the DNA is TGTGCCAGCAGTTATGTCAAGATTCCCAACACTGAAGCTTTCTTT.

The chain recombines TRBV28 with TRBJ2-7, with no clear D. V lost 3 bases, J lost 4 bases, and 22 bases lay in between. The CDR3 has 17 amino acids. Germline CDR1 is MDHEN and CDR2 is SYDVKM. CDR3 sequence: CASSFGQEGFVGYEQYF. CDR3 sequence (DNA): TGTGCCAGCAGTTTCGGGCAGGAAGGGTTTGTGGGTTACGAGCAGTACTTC.

The chain recombines TRBV7-9 with TRBJ2-6, with D tentatively TRBD2 (5 bases). Trimming took off 2 bases at V and 0 bases at J, with 11 bases between the two ends. Looked up from germline, CDR1 is SEHNR and CDR2 is FQNEAQ (reference sequence). The CDR3 runs to 17 residues. The CDR3 loop reads CASSLNIGSSGANVLTF. Written as DNA, the CDR3 is TGTGCCAGCAGCTTAAATATTGGGAGCTCTGGGGCCAACGTCCTGACTTTC.

This chain links TRBV28 with TRBJ1-2; D is ambiguous. V gave up 5 bases and J gave up 2 bases, with 18 bases separating them. The V gene's germline CDR1 is MDHEN and CDR2 SYDVKM. The CDR3 length is 16 residues. Written as DNA, the CDR3 is TGTGCCAGCAGTACCCTTCACGGACGGGAGAACTATGGCTACACCTTC. Translated: CASSTLHGRENYGYTF.

V usage is TRBV27 and J usage is TRBJ1-1; D might be TRBD1 (6 bases). V lost 5 bases and J 3 bases, leaving 13 bases between the germline ends. The CDR3 is 14 residues long. Germline CDR1 MNHEY, CDR2 SMNVEV (reference sequence). CDR3 region: CASSLAGADTEAFF. The CDR3 nucleotides are TGTGCCAGCAGTCTCGCAGGGGCCGACACTGAAGCTTTCTTT.

The chain links TRBV2 to TRBJ2-3; 9 bases line up with TRBD2. The CDR3 totals 14 residues. CDR1 is SNHLY, CDR2 FYNNEI, per germline. The V gene end was trimmed by 3 bases and the J gene end by 3 bases; junction bases not matched to a gene: 1. The CDR3 region is CASSEGLATDTQYF. For the CDR3, the DNA is TGTGCCAGCAGTGAGGGACTAGCTACAGATACGCAGTATTTT.

Regarding this clone: The junction and the germline gene differ at one end; a read error may be behind it. The gene calls are TRBV5-6 and TRBJ1-2; TRBD1 might be the D (5 bases). The length of the CDR3 is 13 residues. The germline V gene encodes CDR1 SGHDT and CDR2 YYEEEE. The CDR3 loop reads CASSLDDSEREVF. As DNA, the CDR3 is TGTGCCAGCAGCTTGGACGACAGTGAAAGAGAGGTGTTC.